Included here is one TCR beta chain sequence, with context. These data are taken from a study of T cells in Graves' hyperthyroidism and ophthalmopathy. The germline gives CDR1 SGDLS, CDR2 YYNGEE. V dropped 4 bases and J dropped 9; count of bases not matched to a gene: 7. The CDR3 length is 14 residues. RNA transcripts yielded amplified TCR beta CDR3 regions. When the TCR CDR3 underwent first-round RT-PCR, the HTBI primer set was used. TCRdb used MiXCR to reprocess the multiplex PCR reads, holding one entry per CDR3 protein. The sample records about 50,000 distinct CDR3 sequences, more than 40% being singletons. Clinical symptoms, serum thyroxine and TRAb, thyroid ultrasound and orbital computed tomography together formed the diagnostic basis.

J is TRBJ1-6 and V is TRBV9, with 7 bases that match TRBD1. The origin of this receptor is a woman aged 45-60 years with Graves' hyperthyroidism. The specimen was peripheral blood or thyroid tissue (not recorded which). Here the CDR3 reads CASSSTGSRSPLHF. The DNA for the CDR3 is TGTGCCAGCAGCTCGACAGGGTCGCGTTCACCCCTCCACTTT. Looking up the rest from reference TRBV9 and TRBJ1-6 gives the full variable domain: DSGVTQTPKHLITATGQRVTLRCSPRSGDLSVYWYQQSLDQGLQFLIQYYNGEERAKGNILERFSAQQFPDLHSELNLSSLELGDSALYFCASSSTGSRSPLHFGNGTRLTVT.